This entry features one TCR beta chain sequence. Its antigen is unidentified. This CDR3 is built from 20 residues. V was clipped by 7 bases and J by 3 bases, with 30 bases between them. Germline-derived CDR1 and CDR2 are MNHEY and SMNVEV (reference sequence). This entry belongs to a study of cytomegalovirus exposure and HLA in healthy donors. In the PCR, 60 Vbeta and 13 Jbeta primers were used. Repertoires were generated with immunoSEQ multiplex PCR, while TCRdb's copy carries only in-frame clones and drops some. The table has about 80,000 clones, around 62% seen once. Study conclusions and caveats: The analysis excluded some indistinguishable V segments, including TRBV6-2 and TRBV6-3.

Sample: PBMCs. The J gene is TRBJ2-2, the V gene TRBV27; perhaps TRBD1 as D (6 bases). This receptor was obtained from a male donor in good health and CMV-seropositive. CDR3 region: CASKGPHRVPTTKDTGELFF. The CDR3 DNA follows: TGTGCCAGCAAAGGCCCCCACAGGGTCCCAACGACCAAGGACACCGGGGAGCTGTTTTTT.